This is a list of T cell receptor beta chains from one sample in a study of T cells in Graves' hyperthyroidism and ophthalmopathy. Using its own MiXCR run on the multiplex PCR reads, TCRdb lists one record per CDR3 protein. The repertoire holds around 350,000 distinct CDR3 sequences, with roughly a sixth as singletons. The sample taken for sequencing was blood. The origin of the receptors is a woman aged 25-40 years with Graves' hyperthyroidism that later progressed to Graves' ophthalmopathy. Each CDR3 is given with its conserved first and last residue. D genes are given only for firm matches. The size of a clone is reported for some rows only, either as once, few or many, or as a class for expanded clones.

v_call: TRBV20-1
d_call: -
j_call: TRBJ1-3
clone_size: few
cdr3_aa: CSARVPQSGNTIYF
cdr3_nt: TGCAGTGCTAGAGTGCCACAGTCTGGAAACACCATATATTTT

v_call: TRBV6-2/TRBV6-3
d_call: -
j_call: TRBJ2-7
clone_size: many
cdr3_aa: CASSYALFGVRYEQYF
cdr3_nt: TGTGCCAGCAGTTACGCCCTTTTCGGGGTGCGCTACGAGCAGTACTTC

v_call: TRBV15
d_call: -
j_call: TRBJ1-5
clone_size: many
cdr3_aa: CATSRVGVGQPQHF
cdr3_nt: TGTGCCACCAGCAGAGTGGGAGTTGGTCAGCCCCAGCATTTT

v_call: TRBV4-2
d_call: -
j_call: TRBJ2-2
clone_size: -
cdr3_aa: CASSQERINTGELFF
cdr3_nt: TGTGCCAGCAGCCAAGAGCGGATTAACACCGGGGAGCTGTTTTTT

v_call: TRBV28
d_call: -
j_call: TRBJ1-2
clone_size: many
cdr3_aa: CASSLTEASDLPFYGYTF
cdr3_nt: TGTGCCAGCAGTTTAACAGAGGCGTCAGATCTCCCTTTTTATGGCTACACCTTC

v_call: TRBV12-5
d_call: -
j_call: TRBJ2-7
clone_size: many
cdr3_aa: CASGVDNSYEQYF
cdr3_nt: TGTGCTAGTGGGGTGGACAACTCCTACGAGCAGTACTTC

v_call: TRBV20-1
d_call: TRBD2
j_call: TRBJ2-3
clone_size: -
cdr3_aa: CSASSSGDTDTQYF
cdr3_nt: TGCAGTGCTAGTAGTAGCGGGGACACAGATACGCAGTATTTT

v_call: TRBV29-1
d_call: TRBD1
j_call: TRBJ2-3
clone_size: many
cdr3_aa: CSVALGQGYTQYF
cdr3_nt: TGCAGCGTTGCCCTCGGACAGGGTTATACGCAGTATTTT

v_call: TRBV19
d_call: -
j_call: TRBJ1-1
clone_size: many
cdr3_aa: CASRVTANTEAFF
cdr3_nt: TGTGCCAGTAGAGTAACAGCGAACACTGAAGCTTTCTTT

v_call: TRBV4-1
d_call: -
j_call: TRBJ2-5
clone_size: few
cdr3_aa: CASSQDPYSLTYF
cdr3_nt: TGCGCCAGCAGCCAAGACCCCTATAGCCTCACGTACTTC

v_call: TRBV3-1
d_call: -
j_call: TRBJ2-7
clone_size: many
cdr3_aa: CASSQDWGEQYF
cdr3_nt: TGTGCCAGCAGCCAAGACTGGGGGGAGCAGTACTTC

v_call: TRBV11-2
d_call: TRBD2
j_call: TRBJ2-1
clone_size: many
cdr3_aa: CASSYQSGLAIFDAYNEQFF
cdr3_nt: TGTGCCAGCAGCTATCAGTCGGGACTAGCCATATTTGATGCGTACAATGAGCAGTTCTTC

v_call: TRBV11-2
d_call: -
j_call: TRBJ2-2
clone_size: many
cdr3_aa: CASSQGDTGELFF
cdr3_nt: TGTGCCAGCAGCCAAGGAGATACCGGGGAGCTGTTTTTT

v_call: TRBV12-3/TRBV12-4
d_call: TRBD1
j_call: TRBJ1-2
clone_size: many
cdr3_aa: CASSGTGTSYGYTF
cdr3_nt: TGTGCCAGCAGTGGGACAGGGACTTCCTATGGCTACACCTTC

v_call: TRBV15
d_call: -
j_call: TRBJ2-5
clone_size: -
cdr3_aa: CATSSSTAPETQYF
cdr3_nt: TGTGCCACCAGCAGCTCTACAGCCCCAGAGACCCAGTACTTC

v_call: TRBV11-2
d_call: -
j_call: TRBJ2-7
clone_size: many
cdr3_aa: CASSLVGTSYEQYF
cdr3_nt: TGTGCCAGCAGCTTAGTTGGGACAAGCTACGAGCAGTACTTC

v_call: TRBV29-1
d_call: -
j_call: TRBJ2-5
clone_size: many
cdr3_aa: CSVDGGQGETQYF
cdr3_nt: TGCAGCGTTGATGGGGGGCAGGGAGAGACCCAGTACTTC

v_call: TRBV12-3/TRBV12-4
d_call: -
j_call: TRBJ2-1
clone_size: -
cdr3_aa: CASSRKGWVGDYNEQFF
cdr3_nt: TGCGCCAGCAGCCGCAAAGGCTGGGTGGGCGACTACAATGAGCAGTTCTTC

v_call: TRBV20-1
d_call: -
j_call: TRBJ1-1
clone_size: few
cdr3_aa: CSATLMGHGTEAFF
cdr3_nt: TGCAGTGCCACGCTAATGGGGCACGGCACTGAAGCTTTCTTT

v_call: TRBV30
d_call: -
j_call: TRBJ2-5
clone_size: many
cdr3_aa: CASGDTETQYF
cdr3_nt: TGTGCCTCCGGGGACACGGAGACCCAGTACTTC

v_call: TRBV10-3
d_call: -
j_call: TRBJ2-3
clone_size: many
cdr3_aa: CAIRPGESTDTQYF
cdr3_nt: TGTGCCATCAGGCCAGGGGAGAGCACAGATACGCAGTATTTT

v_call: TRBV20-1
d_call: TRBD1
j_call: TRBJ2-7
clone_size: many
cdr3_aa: CSASGTGSYEQYF
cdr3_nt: TGCAGTGCTAGTGGGACAGGGTCCTACGAGCAGTACTTC

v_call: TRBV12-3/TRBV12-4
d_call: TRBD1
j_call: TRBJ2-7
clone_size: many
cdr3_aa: CASSFIPRDREYEQYF
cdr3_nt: TGTGCCAGCAGTTTTATCCCTCGGGACAGGGAGTACGAGCAGTACTTC

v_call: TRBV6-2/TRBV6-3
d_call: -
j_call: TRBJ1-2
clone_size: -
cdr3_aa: CASSYAGSYGYTF
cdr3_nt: TGTGCCAGCAGTTACGCCGGCAGTTATGGCTACACCTTC

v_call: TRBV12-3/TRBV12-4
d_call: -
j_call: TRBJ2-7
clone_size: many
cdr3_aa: CASSPGSEAYEQYF
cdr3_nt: TGTGCCAGCAGTCCCGGGAGCGAGGCCTACGAGCAGTACTTC

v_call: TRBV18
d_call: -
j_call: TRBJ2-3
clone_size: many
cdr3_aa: CASSPGKGSLDTQYF
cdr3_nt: TGTGCCAGCTCACCTGGGAAAGGATCACTAGATACGCAGTATTTT

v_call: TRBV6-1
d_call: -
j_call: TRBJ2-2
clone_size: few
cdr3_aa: CASRTGRTNTGELFF
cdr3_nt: TGTGCCAGCCGTACAGGACGGACAAACACCGGGGAGCTGTTTTTT

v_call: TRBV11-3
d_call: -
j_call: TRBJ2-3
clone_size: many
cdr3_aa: CASSTHRDVGTDTQYF
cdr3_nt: TGTGCCAGCAGCACCCACAGGGACGTCGGCACAGATACGCAGTATTTT

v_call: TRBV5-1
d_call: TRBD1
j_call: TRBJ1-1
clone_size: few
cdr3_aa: CASSLTGGTTEAFF
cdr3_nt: TGCGCCAGCAGCCTGACAGGGGGCACCACTGAAGCTTTCTTT